This TCR beta chain was obtained from a study of blood T cells in healthy people across ages. The CDR3 has 13 amino acids. Germline loops: CDR1 DFQATT, CDR2 SNEGSKA (reference sequence). The germline V and J ends were trimmed by 2 bases and 0 bases, with 8 bases remaining between them. Study results and limitations: The study regarded diversity estimates from one million T cells as underestimates.

Then a second PCR, running roughly 7 to 12 cycles, was carried out with a sample-barcoded 5' primer and a J-beta primer mix. TCRdb reprocessed the 5' RACE reads via MiXCR and lists one record per CDR3 protein. The table shows some 760,000 distinct CDR3 sequences, with around 25% occurring only once. In regard to this clonotype: What it recognizes is unknown.

A further study also used this sample, focusing on T cells of mothers and their children.

The chain uses TRBV20-1 and TRBJ2-7; D unclear. This clonotype was obtained from a boy between 10 and 17 years old in good health. The sequenced sample was blood. In DNA, the CDR3 is TGCAGTGCTAGACCGAGCAGCTCCTACGAGCAGTACTTC. It specifies CSARPSSSYEQYF.